The rows below give T cell receptor beta chains drawn from one sample of a study of cytomegalovirus exposure and HLA in healthy donors. Profiling relied on immunoSEQ multiplex PCR, and the TCRdb table lists in-frame clones only, not all of them. The top ten clones hold less than 4% of a sample with under 150,000 clones, roughly 82% of them seen once. Sequenced: PBMCs. The receptors come from a male donor in good health and CMV-seronegative. Each CDR3 is given without its conserved first and last residue. Each record gives: J gene, V gene, CDR3 protein.

TRBJ1-5 TRBV7-8 ASSPGQGLGQPQH
TRBJ2-7 TRBV7-9 SSSAPSGSYEQY
TRBJ2-2 TRBV4-1 ASSHRTTGNTGELF
TRBJ1-2 TRBV18 ASSPPDGVFYGYT
TRBJ2-7 TRBV18 ASSPRSLAEWEQY
TRBJ2-3 TRBV6-1 ASSGRQGGGGARDTQY
TRBJ2-1 TRBV5-8 ASSLTGEQF
TRBJ2-1 TRBV28 ASSLSWEGNEQF
TRBJ1-1 TRBV10-3 AIREDSKADTEAF
TRBJ1-1 TRBV5-1 ASSATTVNTEAF
TRBJ2-3 TRBV7-9 ASSSPQGRDTQY
TRBJ2-5 TRBV2 ASSDFGRIQETQY
TRBJ1-2 TRBV6-6 ASSYTTGNYGYT
TRBJ2-3 TRBV5-1 ASSLPQTPGTDTQY
TRBJ1-4 TRBV5-1 ASSTGSTNEKLF
TRBJ2-1 TRBV19 ASSSPGSYNEQF
TRBJ2-1 TRBV11-2 ASSLGGLAGNEQF
TRBJ1-6 TRBV27 ASSFSGTASPLH
TRBJ2-5 TRBV7-9 SSSPRTSGRFGETQY
TRBJ2-2 TRBV9 ASSVVLAGHTGELF
TRBJ2-5 TRBV2 ASNAGAQETQY
TRBJ2-7 TRBV18 ASSPTPGDSYEQY
TRBJ2-3 TRBV5-1 ASSGTVTDTQY
TRBJ2-7 TRBV18 ASSPDSPGHEQY
TRBJ2-7 TRBV29-1 SATGLGYEQY
TRBJ1-4 TRBV6-1 ASRGTGSEKLF